The 17 T cell receptor beta chains listed next were all sequenced from one sample in a study of blood T cell repertoires in COVID-19. The protocol was immunoSEQ multiplex PCR, while the TCRdb copy is restricted to in-frame clones and leaves out a portion. The sample has over 150,000 clones; 75% to 90% are singletons. The sequenced material came from PBMCs or T cells enriched from blood (not recorded which). These TCRs come from a woman in her sixties or seventies who had recovered from COVID-19.

The V gene is TRBV11-2, the J gene TRBJ2-7, with D hard to call. CDR3 length: 15 residues. The germline V gene encodes CDR1 SGHAT and CDR2 FQNNGV. V dropped 5 bases and J dropped 4 bases, with 18 bases sitting between them. DNA of the CDR3: TGTGCCAGCAGCCCGGAACCCGAAGACATTTACGAGCAGTACTTC. Its translation is CASSPEPEDIYEQYF.

The V call is TRBV11-2, the J call TRBJ2-7; D remains unclear. In germline, CDR1 is SGHAT, CDR2 FQNNGV. The CDR3 consists of 16 residues. V lost 0 bases to trimming and J lost 4 bases, with 16 bases between them. Here the CDR3 DNA reads TGTGCCAGCAGCTTAGACCGACAAATGACGGTTTACGAGCAGTACTTC. It specifies CASSLDRQMTVYEQYF.

This rearrangement joins TRBV19 to TRBJ1-4; perhaps TRBD1 as D (6 bases). This CDR3 is built from 16 residues. Looked up from germline, CDR1 is LNHDA and CDR2 is SQIVND (reference sequence). V shed 4 bases and J shed 2 bases, with 14 bases lying between them. CDR3 region: CASSTQGLGTNEKLFF. CDR3 nucleotides: TGTGCCAGTAGTACCCAGGGGTTGGGGACTAATGAAAAACTGTTTTTT.

This rearrangement joins TRBV7-2 to TRBJ2-5, with TRBD2 matching 7 bases. The CDR3 sequence is 14 residues long. Germline V gene sequence: CDR1 SGHTA, CDR2 FQGNSA. Trimming took 4 bases from V and 7 from J; bases not matched to a gene: 9. The CDR3 nucleotides are TGTGCCAGCAGCTACTCCAGCGGGGATCTGACCCAGTACTTC. This sequence encodes CASSYSSGDLTQYF.

This chain joins TRBV10-2 and TRBJ1-5, with D maybe TRBD1 (6 bases). Germline V gives CDR1 WSHSY, CDR2 SAAADI. The CDR3 extends over 16 amino acids. V gave up 5 bases and J gave up 1 base, with 15 bases separating them. As DNA, the CDR3 is TGCGCCAGCAGTTGGTCCTCGGGGGGCAGCAATCAGCCCCAGCATTTT. Translation gives CASSWSSGGSNQPQHF.

This chain connects TRBV7-2 to TRBJ2-7; the D is unclear. Between the trimmed V and J ends, which lost 1 base and 3 bases, there was a span of 7 bases. This CDR3 comprises 13 residues. Germline CDR1 is SGHTA and CDR2 is FQGNSA. CDR3 sequence: CASSLDPDYEQYF. The DNA of the CDR3 is TGTGCCAGCAGCTTAGATCCAGACTACGAGCAGTACTTC.

The V and J genes are TRBV10-2 and TRBJ1-2; possible D gene TRBD1, 5 bases. CDR1 is WSHSY and CDR2 is SAAADI in the germline V gene. The CDR3 sequence is 13 residues long. Trimming took 8 bases from V and 4 from J, leaving 14 bases between them. The CDR3 protein is CASQAGPSYGYTF. In DNA form, the CDR3 reads TGCGCCAGCCAAGCAGGGCCATCCTATGGCTACACCTTC.

The gene calls are TRBV23-1 and TRBJ2-1; a possible D gene is TRBD1 (6 bases). TRBV23-1 is assigned to the ORF class and has an uncertain function. The CDR3 runs 19 residues. Deletions cut 6 bases from V and 0 bases from J, with 24 bases between. The CDR3 reads CASSTDSIPPLGSYNEQFF. CDR3 in DNA: TGCGCCAGCAGCACGGACAGTATACCTCCTCTGGGCTCCTACAATGAGCAGTTCTTC.

The chain carries TRBV3-1 (or the pseudogene TRBV3-2) and TRBJ1-2, with 8 nucleotides matching TRBD1. This CDR3 has 13 amino acids. The V gene end was trimmed by 1 base and the J gene end by 6 bases; junction bases not matched to a gene: 1. Germline CDR1 and CDR2: LGHDT and YNNKEL (reference sequence). The CDR3: CASSQGQGNGYTF. The CDR3 DNA is TGTGCCAGCAGCCAAGGACAGGGGAATGGCTACACCTTC.

CDR3 bases: TGTGCCAGCAGCTTTAAGACAGGGGGCGTAAACCATTCACCCCTCCACTTT. It encodes CASSFKTGGVNHSPLHF. V is TRBV7-2 and J is TRBJ1-6; TRBD1 agrees at 10 bases. There are 17 residues in the CDR3. Germline CDR1 SGHTA, CDR2 FQGNSA. Trimming at V came to 3 bases and at J to 8 bases, leaving 10 bases not matched to a gene.

J is TRBJ2-5 and V is TRBV4-1; a possible D gene is TRBD1 (6 bases). Germline CDR1 reads MGHRA; CDR2 reads YSYEKL. With 2 bases removed from V and 0 bases from J, the gap between germline ends came to 16 bases. This CDR3 has 17 amino acids. The CDR3 sequence: CASSQPSRGDNQETQYF. In DNA form, the CDR3 reads TGCGCCAGCAGCCAACCCAGTAGAGGGGACAACCAAGAGACCCAGTACTTC.

The chain couples TRBV19 to TRBJ2-2; the match to TRBD2 covers 8 bases. CDR3 length: 14 residues. Germline lookup yields CDR1 LNHDA and CDR2 SQIVND (reference sequence). With 7 bases clipped from V and 5 bases from J, the junction kept 6 bases outside the gene matches. Here the CDR3 DNA reads TGTGCCAGTACTGTGGTAGCGGGGACCGGGGAGCTGTTTTTT. This encodes CASTVVAGTGELFF.

This clone was counted between two and nine times. The rearrangement joins TRBV4-2 to TRBJ2-3, with D perhaps matching TRBD2 (5 bases). This CDR3 has 13 amino acids. V was shortened by 0 bases and J by 9 bases, with 10 bases between the two germline ends. CDR1 is LGHNA and CDR2 is YNFKEQ in the germline V gene. The DNA for the CDR3 is TGTGCCAGCAGCCAAGATTCGGGGTCGACGCAGTATTTT. It codes for CASSQDSGSTQYF.

J is TRBJ1-5 and V is TRBV18; the D is unclear. Germline V lookup: CDR1 KGHSH, CDR2 LQKENI. CDR3 length: 16 amino acids. Trimming stripped 5 bases from V and 5 bases from J, with 19 bases between. The CDR3 is CASSGSGEGMYQPQHF. The CDR3 DNA reads as TGTGCCAGCTCAGGGTCAGGCGAAGGAATGTATCAGCCCCAGCATTTT. The variable domain in full, completed from reference TRBV18 and TRBJ1-5, reads NAGVMQNPRHLVRRRGQEARLRCSPMKGHSHVYWYRQLPEEGLKFMVYLQKENIIDESGMPKERFSAEFPKEGPSILRIQQVVRGDSAAYFCASSGSGEGMYQPQHFGDGTRLSIL.

The rearrangement links TRBV11-2 to TRBJ2-1; 7 bases agree with TRBD1. Looked up from germline, CDR1 is SGHAT and CDR2 is FQNNGV. The CDR3 has 15 residues. V lost 3 bases, J lost 4 bases, and 6 bases stayed unmatched. The CDR3 loop reads CASSFAQGVYNEQFF. CDR3 in DNA: TGTGCCAGCAGCTTCGCCCAGGGGGTTTACAATGAGCAGTTCTTC.

The rearrangement links TRBV2 to TRBJ1-4, with a tentative D call TRBD1 (6 bases). Germline V CDR1 and CDR2: SNHLY, FYNNEI. The CDR3 is 14 amino acids. Trimming removed 6 bases at V and 3 bases at J, with 11 bases between. The CDR3 DNA sequence: TGTGCCAGCAGCAACGAGGGGGCTAATGAAAAACTGTTTTTT. Translation gives CASSNEGANEKLFF.

The V call is TRBV2, the J call TRBJ2-2; TRBD2 is a possible D gene (5 bases). V lost 5 bases to trimming and J lost 0 bases, with 10 bases between them. Germline loops: CDR1 SNHLY, CDR2 FYNNEI. There are 15 residues in the CDR3. This CDR3 is CASSRTRANTGELFF. In DNA form, the CDR3 reads TGTGCCAGCAGTCGAACTAGGGCGAACACCGGGGAGCTGTTTTTT.